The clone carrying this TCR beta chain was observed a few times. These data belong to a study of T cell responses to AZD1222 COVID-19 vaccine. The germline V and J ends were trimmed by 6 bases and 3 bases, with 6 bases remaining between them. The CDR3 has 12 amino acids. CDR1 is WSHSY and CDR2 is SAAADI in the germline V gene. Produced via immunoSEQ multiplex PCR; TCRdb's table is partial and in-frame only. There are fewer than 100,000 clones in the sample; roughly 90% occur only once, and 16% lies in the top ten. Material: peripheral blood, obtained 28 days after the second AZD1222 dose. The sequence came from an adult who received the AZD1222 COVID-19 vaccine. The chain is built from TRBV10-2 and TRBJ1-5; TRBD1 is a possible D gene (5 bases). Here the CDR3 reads CASRDNNQPQHF. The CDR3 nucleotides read TGCGCCAGCAGGGACAACAATCAGCCCCAGCATTTT.